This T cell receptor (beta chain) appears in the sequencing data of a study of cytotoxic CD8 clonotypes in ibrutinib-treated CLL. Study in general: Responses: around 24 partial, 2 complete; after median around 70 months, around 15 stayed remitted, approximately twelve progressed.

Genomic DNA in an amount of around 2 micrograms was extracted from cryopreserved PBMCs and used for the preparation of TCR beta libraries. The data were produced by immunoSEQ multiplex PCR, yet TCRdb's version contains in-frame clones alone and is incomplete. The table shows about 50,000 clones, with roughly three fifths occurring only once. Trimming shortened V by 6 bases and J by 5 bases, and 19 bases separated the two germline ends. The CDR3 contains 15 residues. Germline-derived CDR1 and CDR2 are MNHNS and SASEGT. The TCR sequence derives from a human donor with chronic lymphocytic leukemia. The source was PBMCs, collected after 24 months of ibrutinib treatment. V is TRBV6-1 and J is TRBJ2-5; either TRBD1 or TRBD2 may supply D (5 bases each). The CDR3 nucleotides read TGTGCCAGCAGCCAGCTAGAGGGGCTGGGGGAGACCCAGTACTTC. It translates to CASSQLEGLGETQYF.